This T cell receptor (beta chain) was obtained from a study of regulatory T cells in long-lasting Graves disease. Germline V gene sequence: CDR1 LNHDA, CDR2 SQIVND (reference sequence). V was clipped by 3 bases and J by 3 bases, with 9 bases between them. The CDR3 has 14 amino acids. Arm-PCR with iRepertoire HTBI primers amplified the CDR3 regions for these TCR beta libraries. TCRdb reanalysed the multiplex PCR reads using MiXCR and keeps one entry per CDR3 protein. Counted here are about 660,000 distinct CDR3 sequences, around 30% occurring once; the ten biggest clones make up under 55%. Specified time point: persistent/refractory GD, antithyroid drugs over 5 years with positive TRAb. Scientists built the TCR library using RNA that was extracted from PBMCs. Study conclusions and caveats: Persistent patients had a count of shared public clonotypes (approximately 3,000) that exceeded that of new patients (about 870). The study found lower TCR diversity in persistent Graves' patients than in newly diagnosed ones. Thyroid tissue went unstudied; only peripheral blood was examined. TRBV28 was favored in persistent disease, as were TRBJ1-2 and TRBJ2-5.

As for this clonotype: The antigen remains undetermined.

The source material was peripheral blood mononuclear cells (PBMCs), sampled when the disease was refractory, from a patient treated with antithyroid drugs. This receptor was identified in a female donor with Graves disease. J is TRBJ1-5 and V is TRBV19; D is ambiguous. The CDR3 DNA reads as TGTGCCAGTAGTATTTCCAGAGCCAATCAGCCCCAGCATTTT. It translates to CASSISRANQPQHF.